A selection of T cell receptor beta chains follows, all from one sample in a study of OX40 agonist ivuxolimab in advanced cancers. Assay used: immunoSEQ multiplex PCR; TCRdb lists only in-frame clones, some missing. The data contain about 88,000 clones, approximately 85% of them seen just once; the ten biggest clones take up around 0.21%. Material: CD4+ or CD8+ T cells sorted from blood, obtained in a trial of the OX40 agonist ivuxolimab. Every receptor here comes from an adult with an advanced solid tumor such as melanoma, head and neck, liver or kidney cancer. Each CDR3 is given with its conserved first and last residue. A D gene is named only where the DNA matches it firmly. A clone size is listed for some rows: how often the clone was seen (once, few, many), or a class if it is expanded.

v_gene: TRBV18
j_gene: TRBJ1-1
d_gene: TRBD1
abundance: NA
CDR3nt: TGTGCCAGCTCACCACGGGAACAGGGGGCTGAAGCTTTCTTT
CDR3aa: CASSPREQGAEAFF

v_gene: TRBV5-1
j_gene: TRBJ2-3
d_gene: NA
abundance: NA
CDR3nt: TGCGCCAGCAGCCTAAGACCCGCGAGCACAGATACGCAGTATTTT
CDR3aa: CASSLRPASTDTQYF

v_gene: TRBV10-3
j_gene: TRBJ2-7
d_gene: NA
abundance: NA
CDR3nt: TGTGCCATCAGTGAGGAGCGCAGCCCAGGCGTGCAGTACTTC
CDR3aa: CAISEERSPGVQYF

v_gene: TRBV7-7
j_gene: TRBJ2-5
d_gene: TRBD1
abundance: NA
CDR3nt: TGTGCTAGCAGCTTTTCCACAGGGGGAGAGACCCAGTACTTC
CDR3aa: CASSFSTGGETQYF

v_gene: TRBV4-3
j_gene: TRBJ2-3
d_gene: NA
abundance: NA
CDR3nt: TGCGCCAGCAGCCAAGCTCCTCAGACAGCAGCAAACACAGATACGCAGTATTTT
CDR3aa: CASSQAPQTAANTDTQYF

v_gene: TRBV5-6
j_gene: TRBJ1-1
d_gene: NA
abundance: NA
CDR3nt: TGTGCCAGCAGCTTCGTGCTCAGGGATGGGGAAGCTTTCTTT
CDR3aa: CASSFVLRDGEAFF

v_gene: TRBV7-3
j_gene: TRBJ2-2
d_gene: NA
abundance: NA
CDR3nt: TGTGCCAGCAGCTTATCCACCGGGGAGCTGTTTTTT
CDR3aa: CASSLSTGELFF

v_gene: TRBV28
j_gene: TRBJ2-7
d_gene: NA
abundance: NA
CDR3nt: TGTGCCAGCTGCCCTCAGGGAGGTAACTCCTACGAGCAGTACTTC
CDR3aa: CASCPQGGNSYEQYF

v_gene: TRBV6-6
j_gene: TRBJ1-4
d_gene: NA
abundance: NA
CDR3nt: TGTGCCAGCAGTTACTCAGCTAATGAAAAACTGTTTTTT
CDR3aa: CASSYSANEKLFF

v_gene: TRBV5-4
j_gene: TRBJ1-4
d_gene: NA
abundance: NA
CDR3nt: TGTGCCAGCAGCGGTGGGGCACAGGATGAAAAACTGTTTTTT
CDR3aa: CASSGGAQDEKLFF

v_gene: TRBV27
j_gene: TRBJ2-1
d_gene: NA
abundance: NA
CDR3nt: TGTGCCAGCAGTTTTGATGGGAGGGGGGTCTCCTACAATGAGCAGTTCTTC
CDR3aa: CASSFDGRGVSYNEQFF

v_gene: TRBV30
j_gene: TRBJ2-1
d_gene: TRBD2
abundance: once
CDR3nt: TGTGCCTGGAGTGTACAGACTAGCGGGTACAATGAGCAGTTCTTC
CDR3aa: CAWSVQTSGYNEQFF

v_gene: TRBV18
j_gene: TRBJ2-3
d_gene: NA
abundance: NA
CDR3nt: TGTGCCAGCTCACCATTGGACACAGATACGCAGTATTTT
CDR3aa: CASSPLDTDTQYF

v_gene: TRBV27
j_gene: TRBJ2-5
d_gene: TRBD2
abundance: once
CDR3nt: TGTGCCAGCAGTACCACCCCTAGCGGGGGGGCCCGGTCTGAGACCCAGTACTTC
CDR3aa: CASSTTPSGGARSETQYF

v_gene: TRBV5-1
j_gene: TRBJ1-1
d_gene: NA
abundance: NA
CDR3nt: TGCGCCAGCAGCTTGGCCCACGCTGGGGGGCCGAGGGGCACTGAAGCTTTCTTT
CDR3aa: CASSLAHAGGPRGTEAFF

v_gene: TRBV9
j_gene: TRBJ1-1
d_gene: NA
abundance: NA
CDR3nt: TGTGCCAGCAGCCCGGGGGCCCGTTTTGACACTGAAGCTTTCTTT
CDR3aa: CASSPGARFDTEAFF